The 20 T cell receptor beta chains below come from one sample, sequenced in a study of identical twins. TCRdb reanalysed the 5' RACE reads using MiXCR and keeps one entry per CDR3 protein. The sample holds 1.5 million or so distinct CDR3 sequences, less than 40% seen once. The sample taken for sequencing was cord blood. The receptor set was obtained from a newborn girl in good health.

This clonotype was counted ten times or more. This chain connects TRBV20-1 to TRBJ2-1; a weak D match, TRBD2 (6 bases). Per germline, CDR1 DFQATT and CDR2 SNEGSKA (reference sequence). Trimming pared 0 bases from V and 3 bases from J, leaving 12 bases between. This CDR3 comprises 15 residues. This CDR3 is CSARDLGGDYNEQFF. CDR3 in DNA: TGCAGTGCTAGAGATCTCGGCGGGGACTACAATGAGCAGTTCTTC.

In this sample, this clonotype turned up a few times. The chain has TRBV28 and TRBJ1-2, with 7 nucleotides matching TRBD1. Germline V gene data show CDR1 as MDHEN and CDR2 as SYDVKM. V lost 4 bases, J lost 2 bases, and 7 bases stayed unmatched. The CDR3 runs to 15 residues. For the CDR3, the DNA is TGTGCCAGCAGTTCGAACAGGGGTTGGAACTATGGCTACACCTTC. This encodes CASSSNRGWNYGYTF.

The chain combines TRBV9 with TRBJ2-1; 8 bases match TRBD2. Looked up from germline, CDR1 is SGDLS and CDR2 is YYNGEE. The CDR3 runs 13 residues. The J segment lost 8 bases and the V segment lost 4 bases, leaving 5 bases of the junction unmatched. This CDR3 reads CASSSLLADEQFF. The DNA of the CDR3 is TGTGCCAGCAGCTCCCTACTAGCGGATGAGCAGTTCTTC.

This clonotype was observed a handful of times. This chain joins TRBV20-1 and TRBJ2-5, with D unresolved. The V and J ends lost 6 bases and 5 bases respectively, with 10 bases between them. Germline loops: CDR1 DFQATT, CDR2 SNEGSKA (reference sequence). CDR3 length: 11 amino acids. CDR3 loop: CSAGYVETQYF. The CDR3 bases are TGCAGTGCCGGCTACGTGGAGACCCAGTACTTC.

This clonotype was detected once. The chain combines TRBV20-1 with TRBJ2-1, with 13 bases that match TRBD2. Per germline, CDR1 DFQATT and CDR2 SNEGSKA (reference sequence). CDR3 length: 14 amino acids. With 5 bases clipped from V and 7 bases from J, the junction kept 5 bases outside the gene matches. Here the CDR3 reads CSAGRTSGRNEQFF. The CDR3 DNA follows: TGCAGTGCTGGTCGGACTAGCGGGAGAAATGAGCAGTTCTTC.

V and J are TRBV20-1 and TRBJ2-4; 10 bases agree with TRBD2. The J call is doubtful: the DNA matches TRBJ2-7 better. CDR3 length: 18 residues. Germline V gives CDR1 DFQATT, CDR2 SNEGSKA (reference sequence). This chain's CDR3 is CSARSRRTSGRAHYEQYF. CDR3 bases: TGCAGTGCTAGAAGTCGAAGGACCAGCGGGAGGGCCCACTACGAGCAGTACTTC.

This clonotype showed up just a few times. The gene calls are TRBV3-1 and TRBJ2-7; D call uncertain. The V end was cut by 4 bases, the J end by 0 bases, with 10 bases between. The CDR3 is made up of 14 amino acids. In germline, CDR1 is LGHDT, CDR2 YNNKEL (reference sequence). The DNA of the CDR3 is TGTGCCAGCAGCCCCTTCGCCATCTCCTACGAGCAGTACTTC. This gives the protein CASSPFAISYEQYF.

With respect to this clonotype: Just one base apart from a much larger clone, this may be a read error. The chain is built from TRBV12-3 or TRBV12-4 and TRBJ2-4; 10 nucleotides line up with TRBD1. CDR3 length equals 16 residues. CDR3 in amino acids: CASSLGDRGARNIQYF. DNA of the CDR3: TGTGCCAGCAGTTTGGGGGACAGGGGAGCCAGAAACATTCAGTACTTC.

The V and J genes are TRBV20-1 and TRBJ2-7; 8 nucleotides line up with TRBD2. This CDR3 has 15 amino acids. V shed 3 bases, J shed 2 bases, and the junction held 9 bases outside the gene matches. Germline V gene data show CDR1 as DFQATT and CDR2 as SNEGSKA (reference sequence). DNA of the CDR3: TGCAGTGCTAGTTCCCCTGAGGGACTAGCCTACGAGCAGTACTTC. Residues: CSASSPEGLAYEQYF.

This clonotype was observed a few times. The chain couples TRBV6-6 to TRBJ1-1; 7 nucleotides align to TRBD1. Germline trimming cut 4 bases from V and 1 base from J; bases unmatched to any gene: 6. The CDR3 has 15 amino acids. Germline V gene lookup returns CDR1 MNHNY and CDR2 SVGAGI (reference sequence). This chain's CDR3 is CASSSYRGSNTEAFF. The DNA for the CDR3 is TGTGCCAGCAGTTCCTACAGGGGCTCGAACACTGAAGCTTTCTTT.

A remark on this clonotype: One end of the junction is discordant with germline, which a read error may explain. This chain links TRBV18 with TRBJ2-4; 8 bases are shared with TRBD1. The J call is uncertain, as TRBJ2-7 better fits the DNA end. The germline V gene has CDR1 KGHSH and CDR2 LQKENI. The CDR3 is 16 amino acids. The chain's CDR3 is CASSPPRDRYSHEQYF. CDR3 bases: TGTGCCAGCTCACCACCCAGGGACAGGTACTCCCACGAGCAGTACTTC.

The rearrangement joins TRBV4-2 to TRBJ2-2, with D possibly matching TRBD1 (6 bases). This CDR3 region has 13 residues. V shed 8 bases and J shed 4 bases, with 11 bases lying between them. The V gene's germline CDR1 is LGHNA and CDR2 YNFKEQ. The CDR3 region is CASAGQITGELFF. CDR3 coding DNA: TGTGCCAGCGCAGGACAGATCACCGGGGAGCTGTTTTTT.

Concerning this clonotype: A much more abundant neighbour one base away suggests this may be a read error. J is TRBJ2-1 and V is TRBV6-5, with D hard to call. CDR1 and CDR2 (germline): MNHEY, SVGAGI. CDR3 length equals 14 residues. The V end lost 8 bases, the J end lost 4 bases, and 15 bases lay between the germline ends. The CDR3 sequence is CASGPRWGYNEQFF. DNA of the CDR3: TGTGCCAGCGGCCCAAGGTGGGGTTACAATGAGCAGTTCTTC.

The chain is built from TRBV28 and TRBJ2-1; the D gene could be TRBD1 or TRBD2 (6 bases each). The germline gives CDR1 MDHEN, CDR2 SYDVKM. The CDR3 loop spans 14 amino acids. Trimming removed 10 bases from V and 4 bases from J, with 17 bases in between. The CDR3 nucleotides read TGTGCCATCTCGGGGGCCCCTGGGTACAATGAGCAGTTCTTC. Translation: CAISGAPGYNEQFF. The full variable domain, its missing parts supplied by reference TRBV28 and TRBJ2-1, is DVKVTQSSRYLVKRTGEKVFLECVQDMDHENMFWYRQDPGLGLRLIYFSYDVKMKEKGDIPEGYSVSREKKERFSLILESASTNQTSMYLCAISGAPGYNEQFFGPGTRLTVL.

This clonotype was seen a handful of times. This chain connects TRBV5-1 to TRBJ2-1; 9 nucleotides line up with TRBD2. The CDR3 contains 16 residues. From germline, CDR1 is SGHRS and CDR2 YFSETQ. V shed 4 bases, J shed 4 bases, and the junction held 9 bases outside the gene matches. For the CDR3, the DNA is TGCGCCAGCAGCCCGCTTTCAGCGGGAGGATACAATGAGCAGTTCTTC. It translates to CASSPLSAGGYNEQFF.

Worth noting for this clonotype: Relative to the germline gene, one junction end is altered; a read error may explain this. The rearrangement links TRBV28 to TRBJ1-6; 7 bases are shared with TRBD1. CDR3 length: 16 residues. CDR1 and CDR2 (germline): MDHEN, SYDVKM. The CDR3 loop reads CAGRKPGDSLNSPLHF. In DNA, the CDR3 is TGTGCCGGCAGGAAACCCGGGGACAGCTTAAATTCACCCCTCCACTTT.

This clonotype was found a few times. The J gene is TRBJ2-5, the V gene TRBV5-5; the match to TRBD2 covers 14 bases. The J call may be mistaken, given a closer DNA end match to TRBJ2-7. The CDR3 has 19 amino acids. From germline, CDR1 is SGHKS and CDR2 YYEKEE (reference sequence). The CDR3 DNA reads TGTGCCAGCAGCGTCACCGGGACTAGCGGGAGAACTCGTTACGGCGAGCAGTACTTC. The encoded protein is CASSVTGTSGRTRYGEQYF.

The V call is TRBV12-3 or TRBV12-4, the J call TRBJ2-7; the match to TRBD2 covers 7 bases. The DNA end is more similar to TRBJ2-5, so the J call may be wrong. CDR3 length equals 14 residues. As DNA, the CDR3 is TGTGCCAGCAGTTTATGGGAGGGGCGAGAGACCCAGTACTTC. Amino acid sequence: CASSLWEGRETQYF.

V usage is TRBV12-3 or TRBV12-4 and J usage is TRBJ2-2, with 12 positions matching TRBD2. The CDR3 runs to 16 residues. The V segment lost 7 bases and the J segment 0 bases; nucleotides outside the gene matches: 3. DNA of the CDR3: TGTGCCAGCATCCCTAGCGGGAGGGCGAACACCGGGGAGCTGTTTTTT. The encoded protein is CASIPSGRANTGELFF.

The rearrangement joins TRBV20-1 to TRBJ2-1, with 8 bases fitting TRBD2. This CDR3 is 16 amino acids long. Trimming at V came to 5 bases and at J to 2 bases, leaving 11 bases not matched to a gene. Germline-derived CDR1 and CDR2 are DFQATT and SNEGSKA (reference sequence). Here the CDR3 DNA reads TGCAGTGCTCTAAATCGAGCGGGAGAGGCCTACAATGAGCAGTTCTTC. Amino acids: CSALNRAGEAYNEQFF.